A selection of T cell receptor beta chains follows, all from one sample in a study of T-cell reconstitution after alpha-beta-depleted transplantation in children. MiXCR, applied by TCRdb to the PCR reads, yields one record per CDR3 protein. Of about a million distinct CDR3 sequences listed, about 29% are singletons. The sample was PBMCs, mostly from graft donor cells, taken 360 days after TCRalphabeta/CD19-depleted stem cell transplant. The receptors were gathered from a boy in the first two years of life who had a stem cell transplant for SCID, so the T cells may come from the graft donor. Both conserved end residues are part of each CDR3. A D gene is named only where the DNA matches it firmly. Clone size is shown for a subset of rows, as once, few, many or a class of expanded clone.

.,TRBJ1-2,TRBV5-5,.,TGTGCCAGCAGCCGCCCCCAGGGCAGCTATGGCTACACCTTC,CASSRPQGSYGYTF
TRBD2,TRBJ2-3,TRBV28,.,TGTGCCAGCAGTTTCCCCCTAAGGGTAGCGGGGTTCACAGATACGCAGTATTTT,CASSFPLRVAGFTDTQYF
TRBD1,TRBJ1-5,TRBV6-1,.,TGTGCCAGCACCCTACAGGGGAGCCAGCCCCAGCATTTT,CASTLQGSQPQHF
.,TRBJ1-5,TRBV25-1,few,TGTGCCAGCCACAGGGATTTAGCTAACAATAGCAATCAGCCCCAGCATTTT,CASHRDLANNSNQPQHF
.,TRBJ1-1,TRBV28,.,TGTGCCAGCAGCGCGGACAGACCGAACACTGAAGCTTTCTTT,CASSADRPNTEAFF
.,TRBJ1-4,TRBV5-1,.,TGCGCCAGCAGCTTCAGCGCTAATGAAAAACTGTTTTTT,CASSFSANEKLFF
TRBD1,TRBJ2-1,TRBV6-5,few,TGTGCCAGCAGTTACGGGGGACAGTACAATGAGCAGTTCTTC,CASSYGGQYNEQFF
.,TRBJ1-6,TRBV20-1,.,TGCAGTGCTACAGTCAGCTCCTATAATTCACCCCTCCACTTT,CSATVSSYNSPLHF
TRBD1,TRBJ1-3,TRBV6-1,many,TGTGCCAGCAGCAGGGGGAGCTCTGGAAACACCATATATTTT,CASSRGSSGNTIYF
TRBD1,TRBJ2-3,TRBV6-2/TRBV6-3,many,TGTGCCAGCAGACGGACAGGGGTGGGGACAGATACGCAGTATTTT,CASRRTGVGTDTQYF
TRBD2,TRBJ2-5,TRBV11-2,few,TGTGCCAGCAGCTTAGACACGGCGGGGGGAGGCCAAGAGACCCAGTACTTC,CASSLDTAGGGQETQYF
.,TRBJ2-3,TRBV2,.,TGTGCCAGCACCCCGGGGGCTACAGATACGCAGTATTTT,CASTPGATDTQYF
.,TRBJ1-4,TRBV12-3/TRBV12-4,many,TGTGCCAGCAGTTTAGGCCAAATCAATGAAAAACTGTTTTTT,CASSLGQINEKLFF
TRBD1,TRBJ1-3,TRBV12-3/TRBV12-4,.,TGTGCCCTAGGGAGGGGGCGCGGGGGAAACACCATATATTTT,CALGRGRGGNTIYF
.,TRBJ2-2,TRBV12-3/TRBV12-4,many,TGTGCCAGCAGTTTCTCTGTGGGTACAGGAGGATTCGCGAACACCGGGGAGCTGTTTTTT,CASSFSVGTGGFANTGELFF
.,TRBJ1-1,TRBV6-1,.,TGTGCCAGCAGGGTATCAGGGACATTCACTGAAGCTTTCTTT,CASRVSGTFTEAFF
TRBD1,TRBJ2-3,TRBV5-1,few,TGCGCCAGCAGCCCATGGACAGGGGGCGTTCTTTTGGGGCAGTATTTT,CASSPWTGGVLLGQYF
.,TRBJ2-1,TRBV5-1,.,TGCGCCAGCAGCACGGACGGAAACAATGAGCAGTTCTTC,CASSTDGNNEQFF
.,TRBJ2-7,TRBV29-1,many,TGCAGCGTTGAAGAGGGCCCCGCGGGAAGTTACTCCTACGAGCAGTACTTC,CSVEEGPAGSYSYEQYF
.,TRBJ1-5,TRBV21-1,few,TGTGCCAGCACCGATCCGACGGGTGATGATAGCAATCAGCCCCAGCATTTT,CASTDPTGDDSNQPQHF
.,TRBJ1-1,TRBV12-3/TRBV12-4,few,TGTGCCAGCAGTTTAAGCCCACCGGGACCCAACACTGAAGCTTTCTTT,CASSLSPPGPNTEAFF
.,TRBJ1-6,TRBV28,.,TGTGCCAGCATAGGGGGGCCCAGGAGGAATTCACCCCTCCACTTT,CASIGGPRRNSPLHF
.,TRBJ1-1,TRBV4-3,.,TGCGCCAGCAGCCAAGAATCTGAAATGAACACTGAAGCTTTCTTT,CASSQESEMNTEAFF
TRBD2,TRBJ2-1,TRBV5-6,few,TGTGCCAGCAGCCGTGGCTGGCGGGGGGTGACTTATGAGCAGTTCTTC,CASSRGWRGVTYEQFF
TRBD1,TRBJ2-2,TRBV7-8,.,TGTGCCAGCAGCTCCCGGAGGGGACAGGGCGGGGAGCTGTTTTTT,CASSSRRGQGGELFF
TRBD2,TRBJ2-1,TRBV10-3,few,TGTGCCATCAGTAATCTAGCGGGGGGGCGTGGAAAGTTCTTC,CAISNLAGGRGKFF
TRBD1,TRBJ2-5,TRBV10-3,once,TGTGCCATCAGGGGACCGGGACAGGGGGGACAAGAGACCCAGTACTTC,CAIRGPGQGGQETQYF
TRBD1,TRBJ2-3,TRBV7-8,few,TGTGCCAGCAGCTTAGGGACAGGGCTAGGGGATACGCAGTATTTT,CASSLGTGLGDTQYF
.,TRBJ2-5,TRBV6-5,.,TGTGCCAGCAGTTACCGCGGCGGACAAGAGACCCAGTACTTC,CASSYRGGQETQYF
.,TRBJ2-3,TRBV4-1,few,TGCGCCAGCAGCCAAGGGGCCTTGCGCACAGATACGCAGTATTTT,CASSQGALRTDTQYF
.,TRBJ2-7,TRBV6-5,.,TGTGCCAGCAGTTACTCGGTCAGCCCCTCCTACGAGCAGTACTTC,CASSYSVSPSYEQYF
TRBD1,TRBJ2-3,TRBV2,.,TGTGCCAGCACTATAGACACAGGGGGAAGCACAGATACGCAGTATTTT,CASTIDTGGSTDTQYF
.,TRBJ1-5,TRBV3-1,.,TGTGCCAGCAGCCAAGGAGTTAGGGGGGGTTTTCAGCCCCAGCATTTT,CASSQGVRGGFQPQHF
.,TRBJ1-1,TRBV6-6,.,TGTGCCAGCGGAATGACTCACACTGAAGCTTTCTTT,CASGMTHTEAFF
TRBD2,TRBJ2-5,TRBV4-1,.,TGCGCCAGCAGCCAAGGGCCTTGGCGGGGGGGCGCAGAGACCCAGTACTTC,CASSQGPWRGGAETQYF
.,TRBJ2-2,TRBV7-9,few,TGTGCCAGCAGCTCAAAACCAACAGGGTACACCGGGGAGCTGTTTTTT,CASSSKPTGYTGELFF
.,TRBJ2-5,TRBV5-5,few,TGTGCCAGCAGCTTTGGGACGGTCCAAGAGACCCAGTACTTC,CASSFGTVQETQYF
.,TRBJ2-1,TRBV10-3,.,TGTGCCATCAGTGAACAGGGTCCTAATTATGAGCAGTTCTTC,CAISEQGPNYEQFF
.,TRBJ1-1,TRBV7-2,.,TGTGCCAGCAGCGGACAGTTACCCACTGAAGCTTTCTTT,CASSGQLPTEAFF
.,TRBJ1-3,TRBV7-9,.,TGTGCCAGCAGCTCAACTCCGGCCCCTGTCGACACCATATATTTT,CASSSTPAPVDTIYF
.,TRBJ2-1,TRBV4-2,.,TGTGCCAGCAGCCAAGATTTGGGCAGAAGCTCCTACAATGAGCAGTTCTTC,CASSQDLGRSSYNEQFF
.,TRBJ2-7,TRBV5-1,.,TGCGCCAGCGGGGAGATTAAGGGAAGAACCTACGAGCAGTACTTC,CASGEIKGRTYEQYF
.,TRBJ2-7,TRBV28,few,TGTGCCAGCATTGGAGGAGGGCCCTACGAGCAGTACTTC,CASIGGGPYEQYF
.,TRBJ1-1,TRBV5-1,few,TGCGCCAGCAGCTCGAGGATGGGGGCAAACACTGAAGCTTTCTTT,CASSSRMGANTEAFF
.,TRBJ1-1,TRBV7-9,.,TGTGCCAGCAGCTTAGTGCCCCGACAGTTTACTACTGAAGCTTTCTTT,CASSLVPRQFTTEAFF
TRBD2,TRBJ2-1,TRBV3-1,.,TGTGCCACCAGCAAAGATGTTGATTGGCTAGCGGGGTACAATGAGCAGTTCTTC,CATSKDVDWLAGYNEQFF
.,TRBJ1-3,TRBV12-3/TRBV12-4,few,TGTGCCAGCAGGGGTCGGGGATCTTCTGGAAACACCATATATTTT,CASRGRGSSGNTIYF
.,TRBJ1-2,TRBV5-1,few,TGCGCCAGCAGCTTTCGGGGGAGTCATCATGGCTACACCTTC,CASSFRGSHHGYTF
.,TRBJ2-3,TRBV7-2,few,TGTGCCAGCAGCTTAGCGCCTGGGACGGACACAGATACGCAGTATTTT,CASSLAPGTDTDTQYF
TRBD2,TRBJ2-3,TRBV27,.,TGTGCCAGCAGTCTCCTACTAGCGGGGGGGCTAGATACGCAGTATTTT,CASSLLLAGGLDTQYF
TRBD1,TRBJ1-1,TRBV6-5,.,TGTGCCAGCAGTTACTCGAGTGGACAGGAGGCTTTCTTT,CASSYSSGQEAFF
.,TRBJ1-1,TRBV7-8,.,TGTGCCAGCATCAGAGGGGGTGGTGGAGACACTGAAGCTTTCTTT,CASIRGGGGDTEAFF
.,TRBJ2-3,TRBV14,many,TGTGCCAGCAGCCGGGGACTGAGCACAGATACGCAGTATTTT,CASSRGLSTDTQYF
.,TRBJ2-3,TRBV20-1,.,TGCAGTGCTACGCGCACAGATACGCAGTATTTT,CSATRTDTQYF
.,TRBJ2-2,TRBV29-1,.,TGCAGCGTTGTCCGGCCGAACACCGGGGAGCTGTTTTTT,CSVVRPNTGELFF